The 6 T cell receptor beta chains below were found in one sample sequenced in a study of T cells in Graves' hyperthyroidism and ophthalmopathy. TCR beta CDR3 sequences were amplified from RNA transcripts. The HTBI primer set drove a first-round RT-PCR of the TCR CDR3. One entry per CDR3 protein, called by TCRdb with MiXCR from the multiplex PCR reads. This table holds about 260,000 distinct CDR3 sequences, approximately 26% found once. The sequenced sample consisted of blood. These receptors originate from a man aged 40-55 years with Graves' hyperthyroidism that later progressed to Graves' ophthalmopathy.

V and J are TRBV15 and TRBJ2-2, with unresolved D. Germline V gene sequence: CDR1 LNHNV, CDR2 YYDKDF (reference sequence). Trimming removed 0 bases at V and 5 bases at J, with 10 bases between. The CDR3 is 15 amino acids. CDR3 in DNA: TGTGCCACCAGCAGAGATGTGCAGGAAACCGGGGAGCTGTTTTTT. This gives the protein CATSRDVQETGELFF.

Notes on this clonotype: Compared with germline, one end of the junction differs, possibly owing to a read error. The chain combines TRBV6-1 with TRBJ1-2; D unresolved. In germline, CDR1 is MNHNS, CDR2 SASEGT. The CDR3 has 15 residues. CDR3 sequence: CASGEGQEVVYGYTF. CDR3 nucleotide sequence: TGTGCCAGCGGTGAAGGGCAGGAGGTTGTCTATGGCTACACCTTC.

J is TRBJ2-5 and V is TRBV6-2 or TRBV6-3, with 12 nucleotides matching TRBD2. V trimming: 7 bases; J trimming: 4 bases; junction bases outside the gene matches: 7. CDR3 length: 15 residues. Germline lookup yields CDR1 MNHEY and CDR2 SVGEGT. CDR3 protein: CASTKLAGGGETQYF. CDR3 DNA: TGTGCCAGCACCAAACTAGCGGGGGGTGGAGAGACCCAGTACTTC.

This clonotype was detected many times. The chain joins TRBV24-1 to TRBJ2-2; 9 bases line up with TRBD1. Germline CDR1 and CDR2: KGHDR and SFDVKD. This CDR3 is built from 13 residues. V gave up 10 bases and J gave up 7 bases; unmatched junction bases: 6. The CDR3 DNA follows: TGTGCCACGACACAGGGGGCGAACGGGGAGCTGTTTTTT. Translating it yields CATTQGANGELFF.

This clonotype was detected a few times. The chain carries TRBV6-1 and TRBJ1-2; D remains unclear. CDR1 MNHNS and CDR2 SASEGT come from the germline V gene. The CDR3 spans 13 residues. The V end was cut by 3 bases, the J end by 4 bases, with 9 bases between. CDR3 in DNA: TGTGCCAGCAGTGAGCAGTTCCTCTATGGCTACACCTTC. This encodes CASSEQFLYGYTF.

This clonotype was picked up many times. The chain links TRBV6-5 to TRBJ1-1, with D possibly TRBD1 on 6 matching bases. V gave up 2 bases and J gave up 11 bases, with 18 bases separating them. CDR1 and CDR2 from the germline V gene are MNHEY and SVGAGI. This CDR3 region has 14 residues. The CDR3: CASSYPGRGVPAFF. The CDR3 DNA reads as TGTGCCAGCAGTTACCCCGGCAGGGGAGTCCCTGCTTTCTTT.